The 18 T cell receptor beta chains presented below share a single source sample, sequenced in a study of vaccination effects on CD4 cells after COVID-19. The table came from immunoSEQ multiplex PCR; TCRdb's copy has only in-frame clones and leaves some out. The profile shows tens of thousands of clones, approximately 70% of them singletons. For these TCRs, the target antigens are not known. Following an approximately eleven-day culture, CD4+ T cells were purified. Sample: CD4+ T cells from PBMCs cultured without peptide, taken before COVID-19 vaccination. These receptors came from a human donor who received a COVID-19 vaccine.

The V gene is TRBV4-3, the J gene TRBJ2-3, with D perhaps given as TRBD1 or TRBD2 (6 bases each). V lost 0 bases and J lost 8, with 15 bases in between. Germline CDR1 and CDR2: LGHNA and YSLEER. CDR3 size: 15 residues. The CDR3: CASSQEVGGPSTQYF. The CDR3 region has the DNA TGCGCCAGCAGCCAAGAGGTAGGGGGGCCTTCTACGCAGTATTTT.

The gene calls are TRBV28 and TRBJ2-1; 7 bases line up with TRBD2. CDR1 and CDR2 from the germline V gene are MDHEN and SYDVKM. The CDR3 spans 14 residues. V lost 2 bases, J lost 7 bases, and 5 bases stayed unmatched. CDR3 amino acids: CASSLGLGGNEQFF. The CDR3 DNA reads TGTGCCAGCAGTTTAGGCCTCGGGGGGAATGAGCAGTTCTTC.

V usage is TRBV5-1 and J usage is TRBJ2-7; the D is unclear. Trimming removed 2 bases from V and 7 bases from J, with 13 bases in between. Per germline, CDR1 SGHRS and CDR2 YFSETQ. The CDR3 spans 13 residues. CDR3 in DNA: TGCGCCAGCAGCTTAGGATCCAGGACGGAGCAGTACTTC. Translating gives CASSLGSRTEQYF.

This chain connects TRBV11-2 to TRBJ1-5; perhaps TRBD1 as D (6 bases). The germline V gene encodes CDR1 SGHAT and CDR2 FQNNGV. The CDR3 loop spans 13 amino acids. The V end was cut by 5 bases, the J end by 4 bases, with 9 bases between. Here the CDR3 DNA reads TGTGCCAGCAGCCTGGGACAAAATCAGCCCCAGCATTTT. It encodes CASSLGQNQPQHF.

This clone was picked up a small number of times. This chain uses TRBV7-2 with TRBJ1-1; unclear D gene. Germline V gene data show CDR1 as SGHTA and CDR2 as FQGNSA. The CDR3 has 12 residues. V was trimmed by 4 bases and J by 5 bases, leaving 8 bases between them. CDR3 nucleotide sequence: TGTGCCAGCAGCTCCGTTCTTACTGAAGCTTTCTTT. This codes for CASSSVLTEAFF.

This sequence joins TRBV18 and TRBJ1-2, with TRBD1 identical over 8 bases. Germline V lookup: CDR1 KGHSH, CDR2 LQKENI. CDR3 length: 15 residues. After removal of 3 bases from V and 3 bases from J, the junction contained 6 bases not matched to a gene. CDR3 DNA sequence: TGTGCCAGCTCACCCTACTCGGACAGGGACTATGGCTACACCTTC. Protein product: CASSPYSDRDYGYTF.

The chain is built from TRBV6-5 and TRBJ2-5; the D is unclear. In germline, CDR1 is MNHEY, CDR2 SVGAGI. V was trimmed by 6 bases and J by 1 base, leaving 6 bases between them. This CDR3 has 12 amino acids. The CDR3 protein is CASSNGQETQYF. The CDR3 nucleotides read TGTGCCAGCAGCAACGGCCAAGAGACCCAGTACTTC.

This clone showed up just a few times. J is TRBJ1-2 and V is TRBV5-6; unclear D gene. This CDR3 has 15 amino acids. CDR1 is SGHDT and CDR2 is YYEEEE in the germline V gene. V was clipped by 6 bases and J by 3 bases, with 18 bases between them. The CDR3: CASTFNPELYYGYTF. As DNA, the CDR3 is TGTGCCAGCACCTTCAACCCCGAGCTCTACTATGGCTACACCTTC. Full variable domain (missing parts from reference TRBV5-6 and TRBJ1-2): DAGVTQSPTHLIKTRGQQVTLRCSPKSGHDTVSWYQQALGQGPQFIFQYYEEEERQRGNFPDRFSGHQFPNYSSELNVNALLLGDSALYLCASTFNPELYYGYTFGSGTRLTVV.

The CDR3: CASSPPGPRYGYTF. The CDR3 DNA reads TGTGCCAGCTCACCCCCGGGGCCGCGCTATGGCTACACCTTC. J is TRBJ1-2 and V is TRBV18; maybe TRBD1 (5 bases). In germline, CDR1 is KGHSH, CDR2 LQKENI. The CDR3 runs to 14 residues. Trimming removed 3 bases from V and 4 bases from J, with 12 bases in between.

The chain links TRBV30 to TRBJ1-4, with D perhaps TRBD1 (6 bases). Trimming removed 3 bases from V and 0 bases from J, with 14 bases in between. This CDR3 is 16 amino acids long. Germline V gene sequence: CDR1 GTSNPN, CDR2 SVGIG (reference sequence). The CDR3 here is CAWSTTDSPTNEKLFF. The CDR3 coding sequence is TGTGCCTGGAGCACAACGGACAGTCCAACTAATGAAAAACTGTTTTTT.

The V and J genes are TRBV5-1 and TRBJ2-2, with D possibly matching TRBD1 (7 bases). The germline V and J ends were trimmed by 3 bases and 3 bases, with 21 bases remaining between them. CDR1 SGHRS and CDR2 YFSETQ come from the germline V gene. The CDR3 totals 18 residues. The CDR3 spells CASSWRGPGGRDTGELFF. In DNA form, the CDR3 reads TGCGCCAGCAGCTGGAGGGGGCCCGGGGGACGGGACACCGGGGAGCTGTTTTTT.

The chain combines TRBV5-1 with TRBJ2-7; maybe TRBD1 (6 bases). This CDR3 region has 13 residues. The germline CDR1 and CDR2 sequences are SGHRS and YFSETQ. V shed 3 bases and J shed 2 bases, with 9 bases lying between them. The CDR3 DNA follows: TGCGCCAGCAGCTGGTCAGGGGCCTACGAGCAGTACTTC. Its translation: CASSWSGAYEQYF.

The gene calls are TRBV4-1 and TRBJ1-4; no definite D call. The CDR3 is 16 amino acids. CDR1 and CDR2 from the germline V gene are MGHRA and YSYEKL. The V gene lost 1 base and the J gene lost 5 bases, with 14 bases spanning the gap. The CDR3 is CASSQGLTDRNEKLFF. The CDR3 region has the DNA TGCGCCAGCAGCCAAGGGCTGACGGACCGGAATGAAAAACTGTTTTTT.

In its sample, this clone was seen a few times. This sequence joins TRBV2 and TRBJ2-7; D is unclear. Germline V lookup: CDR1 SNHLY, CDR2 FYNNEI. The CDR3 totals 11 residues. Trimming took off 5 bases at V and 2 bases at J, with 4 bases between the two ends. CDR3 sequence: CASSPAYEQYF. The DNA for the CDR3 is TGTGCCAGCAGTCCAGCCTACGAGCAGTACTTC. Filled out from reference TRBV2 and TRBJ2-7, the complete variable domain reads EPEVTQTPSHQVTQMGQEVILRCVPISNHLYFYWYRQILGQKVEFLVSFYNNEISEKSEIFDDQFSVERPDGSNFTLKIRSTKLEDSAMYFCASSPAYEQYFGPGTRLTVT.

The rearrangement joins TRBV9 to TRBJ2-3, with 9 bases matching TRBD2. V lost 3 bases to trimming and J lost 1 base; unmatched junction nucleotides: 3. This CDR3 has 15 amino acids. Germline lookup yields CDR1 SGDLS and CDR2 YYNGEE. The CDR3 DNA reads as TGTGCCAGCAGCGGGCGGGGGGGCCGCACAGATACGCAGTATTTT. Protein: CASSGRGGRTDTQYF.

The chain employs TRBV29-1 and TRBJ2-1; D is possibly TRBD1 (5 bases). Germline CDR1 and CDR2: SQVTM and ANQGSEA. V was pared by 4 bases and J by 12 bases, with 13 bases between. The CDR3 is made up of 11 amino acids. CDR3 coding DNA: TGCAGCGTTGCCGACAGCCCGGGGCAGTTCTTC. It codes for CSVADSPGQFF.

The rearrangement links TRBV5-4 to TRBJ2-3; D is perhaps TRBD2 (6 bases). Between the trimmed V and J ends, which lost 7 bases and 5 bases, there was a span of 20 bases. The CDR3 has 15 residues. Per the germline V gene, CDR1 is SGHNT and CDR2 is YYREEE (reference sequence). CDR3 residues: CASSAGGMAEDTQYF. DNA for the CDR3: TGTGCCAGCTCCGCCGGCGGGATGGCTGAAGATACGCAGTATTTT.

V gene TRBV3-1 (or the pseudogene TRBV3-2) combines with J gene TRBJ2-1; no clear D. V lost 0 bases, J lost 6 bases, and 15 bases lay in between. CDR1 LGHDT and CDR2 YNNKEL come from the germline V gene (reference sequence). CDR3 length equals 16 residues. CDR3 sequence: CASSQERLRWGNEQFF. As DNA, the CDR3 is TGTGCCAGCAGCCAAGAAAGGCTCAGATGGGGCAATGAGCAGTTCTTC.